The T cell receptor beta chain under discussion was sequenced for a study of blood T cells in healthy people across ages. Through a sample-barcoded 5' primer and a J-beta primer mix, a second PCR was run for roughly 6 to 11 cycles. TCRdb re-called the 5' RACE reads through MiXCR, storing one row per CDR3 protein. The sample has 750,000 to 850,000 distinct CDR3 sequences, roughly 25% seen once. The trim removed 8 bases at V and 4 bases at J, leaving 7 bases unmatched. CDR3 length: 13 residues. The germline V gene encodes CDR1 SGHTA and CDR2 FQGNSA. The donors, all healthy, were Caucasians living in Russia, aged roughly 6 to 100. They isolated at least 7 million PBMCs from each sample. These same records also appear under a second study, on T cells of mothers and their children. Per that paper: Each donor was one of three healthy Caucasian mothers or one of their six children. Maternal samples each gave over 9.5 million TCR beta CDR3 reads, and child samples several million each.

The sequenced sample was blood. The rearrangement uses TRBV7-2 and TRBJ2-5, with 7 bases identical to TRBD2. The receptor comes from a boy aged 5 to 17 in good health. The chain's CDR3 is CASGGGQGETQYF. The CDR3 nucleotides read TGTGCCAGCGGGGGAGGGCAAGGAGAGACCCAGTACTTC. Full variable domain (remainder filled in from reference TRBV7-2 and TRBJ2-5): GAGVSQSPSNKVTEKGKDVELRCDPISGHTALYWYRQSLGQGLEFLIYFQGNSAPDKSGLPSDRFSAERTGGSVSTLTIQRTQQEDSAVYLCASGGGQGETQYFGPGTRLLVL.